The 16 T cell receptor beta chains presented below share a single source sample, sequenced in a study of cytomegalovirus exposure and HLA in healthy donors. The method was immunoSEQ multiplex PCR; TCRdb's version includes in-frame clones alone and lacks a portion of them. The sample has more than 95,000 clones; 70% to 90% are singletons. The sample taken for sequencing was PBMCs. These receptors all stem from a man aged 18 to 29 in good health and CMV-seronegative.

Only one count was recorded for this clone. V and J are TRBV30 and TRBJ1-2, with D unresolved. This CDR3 comprises 15 residues. Trimming stripped 0 bases from V and 0 bases from J, with 11 bases between. Germline V gene lookup returns CDR1 GTSNPN and CDR2 SVGIG (reference sequence). CDR3 sequence: CAWSVRTVTNYGYTF. As DNA, the CDR3 is TGTGCCTGGAGTGTACGAACAGTTACTAACTATGGCTACACCTTC.

This rearrangement joins TRBV19 to TRBJ1-2; 11 nucleotides line up with TRBD1. The V segment lost 7 bases and the J segment 2 bases; nucleotides outside the gene matches: 9. Germline-derived CDR1 and CDR2 are LNHDA and SQIVND (reference sequence). There are 16 residues in the CDR3. CDR3 region: CASTDRGLPLNYGYTF. CDR3 DNA sequence: TGTGCCAGTACGGACAGGGGGCTCCCTTTAAACTATGGCTACACCTTC.

V is TRBV29-1 and J is TRBJ1-2, with D possibly matching TRBD1 (6 bases). The V gene lost 6 bases and the J gene lost 4 bases, with 24 bases spanning the gap. The germline gives CDR1 SQVTM, CDR2 ANQGSEA. This CDR3 has 16 residues. The CDR3 sequence: CSVPTLDRNKGYGYTF. In nucleotides, the CDR3 is TGCAGCGTCCCGACCCTGGACAGAAACAAGGGCTATGGCTACACCTTC.

The chain uses TRBV5-1 and TRBJ1-2; 7 bases match TRBD1. The J segment lost 7 bases and the V segment lost 2 bases, leaving 20 bases of the junction unmatched. Germline V gives CDR1 SGHRS, CDR2 YFSETQ. The CDR3 is 18 amino acids. As DNA, the CDR3 is TGCGCCAGCAGCTTCGCAACGCCGGGACAGCAACGAGGAAGTGGCTACACCTTC. Translation: CASSFATPGQQRGSGYTF.

V is TRBV2 and J is TRBJ1-4, with D possibly being TRBD1 (5 bases). The germline V gene has CDR1 SNHLY and CDR2 FYNNEI. The CDR3 covers 15 residues. V shed 2 bases and J shed 1 base, with 8 bases lying between them. The CDR3 sequence: CASSEWGVTNEKLFF. The DNA for the CDR3 is TGTGCCAGCAGTGAATGGGGGGTAACTAATGAAAAACTGTTTTTT.

The gene calls are TRBV19 and TRBJ1-1; D is perhaps TRBD1 (6 bases). The CDR3 length is 16 residues. V dropped 4 bases and J dropped 0 bases, with 15 bases sitting between them. Germline V gene lookup returns CDR1 LNHDA and CDR2 SQIVND (reference sequence). In DNA, the CDR3 is TGTGCCAGTAGTAAGGGGGGGAGCAGGATGAACACTGAAGCTTTCTTT. It specifies CASSKGGSRMNTEAFF.

As DNA, the CDR3 is TGTGCCAGCAGCCTGACTAGCGGGGTAGAATGGGAGACCCAGTACTTC. Protein sequence: CASSLTSGVEWETQYF. The J gene is TRBJ2-5, the V gene TRBV7-2; 11 positions agree with TRBD2. J lost 5 bases, V lost 5 bases, and 10 bases had no gene match. The V gene's germline CDR1 is SGHTA and CDR2 FQGNSA. The CDR3 length is 16 residues.

This chain joins TRBV5-1 and TRBJ2-7, with a weak D call TRBD1 (6 bases). CDR1 and CDR2 from the germline V gene are SGHRS and YFSETQ. Trimming left V 2 bases short and J 5 bases short, with 17 bases between. This CDR3 has 15 residues. The DNA for the CDR3 is TGCGCCAGCAGCTTCTCAGGGGACCCTCCCCACGAGCAGTACTTC. This codes for CASSFSGDPPHEQYF. Variable domain in full (rest from reference TRBV5-1 and TRBJ2-7): KAGVTQTPRYLIKTRGQQVTLSCSPISGHRSVSWYQQTPGQGLQFLFEYFSETQRNKGNFPGRFSGRQFSNSRSEMNVSTLELGDSALYLCASSFSGDPPHEQYFGPGTRLTVT.

This clone showed up just once. The chain combines TRBV2 with TRBJ1-5, with D possibly matching TRBD1 (5 bases). The germline V and J ends were trimmed by 5 bases and 2 bases, with 10 bases remaining between them. Germline V CDR1 and CDR2: SNHLY, FYNNEI. CDR3 length equals 14 residues. CDR3 nucleotide sequence: TGTGCCAGCAGTCGCAGGGAGGGCAATCAGCCCCAGCATTTT. Encoded protein: CASSRREGNQPQHF.

This clone has only a few counts. CDR3 amino acids: CASSSGGQGANQPQHF. For the CDR3, the DNA is TGTGCCAGCAGCTCAGGGGGACAGGGGGCCAATCAGCCCCAGCATTTT. The chain employs TRBV13 and TRBJ1-5, with 12 bases identical to TRBD1. The trim removed 4 bases at V and 3 bases at J, leaving 4 bases unmatched. This CDR3 is 16 amino acids long. Germline CDR1 reads PRHDT; CDR2 reads FYEKMQ (reference sequence).

V usage is TRBV6-6 and J usage is TRBJ1-1; D may be TRBD1 (5 bases). Trimming left V 3 bases short and J 1 base short, with 15 bases between. CDR1 MNHNY and CDR2 SVGAGI come from the germline V gene (reference sequence). CDR3 length: 16 amino acids. The CDR3 bases are TGTGCCAGCAGTTATCCGGGGGGGGGAACGAACACTGAAGCTTTCTTT. It yields the protein CASSYPGGGTNTEAFF.

The chain uses TRBV12-2 and TRBJ2-1; the D call of TRBD1 is as the table states it, not checked on the DNA. TRBV12-2 is deemed a pseudogene. This CDR3 has 18 residues. CDR3 coding DNA: TGTGCAAGTCGCTTACCGGGAGATGGTCGACAGGGTTTCCATGAGCAGTTCTTC. It codes for CASRLPGDGRQGFHEQFF.

The CDR3 bases are TGTGCCAGCAGGAACCAGGGGAACATTCAGTACTTC. Its protein product is CASRNQGNIQYF. This chain links TRBV28 with TRBJ2-4, with a weak D call TRBD1 (6 bases). V shed 6 bases and J shed 7 bases, with 10 bases lying between them. Germline CDR1 MDHEN, CDR2 SYDVKM. The CDR3 is made up of 12 amino acids.

The chain uses TRBV5-1 and TRBJ1-1; no definite D call. Trimming took 2 bases from V and 0 from J, leaving 11 bases between them. Germline V gives CDR1 SGHRS, CDR2 YFSETQ. CDR3 length equals 15 residues. The CDR3 bases are TGCGCCAGCAGCTTAATTGCGGAGATGAACACTGAAGCTTTCTTT. Protein sequence: CASSLIAEMNTEAFF. The full variable domain, its missing parts supplied by reference TRBV5-1 and TRBJ1-1, is KAGVTQTPRYLIKTRGQQVTLSCSPISGHRSVSWYQQTPGQGLQFLFEYFSETQRNKGNFPGRFSGRQFSNSRSEMNVSTLELGDSALYLCASSLIAEMNTEAFFGQGTRLTVV.

The gene calls are TRBV19 and TRBJ2-2; 9 bases align to TRBD1. The CDR3 extends over 15 amino acids. CDR1 and CDR2 from the germline V gene are LNHDA and SQIVND (reference sequence). The J segment lost 5 bases and the V segment lost 8 bases, leaving 9 bases of the junction unmatched. CDR3 sequence: CASGLQGARTGELFF. In DNA form, the CDR3 reads TGTGCCAGTGGACTACAGGGGGCGAGGACCGGGGAGCTGTTTTTT.

The V and J genes are TRBV7-6 and TRBJ2-1, with 10 bases matching TRBD2. The V gene end was trimmed by 2 bases and the J gene end by 4 bases; junction bases not matched to a gene: 5. The germline V gene encodes CDR1 SGHVS and CDR2 FNYEAQ. The CDR3 length is 16 residues. In DNA form, the CDR3 reads TGTGCCAGCAGCTTAAGGAGCGGGAGGGGGTACAATGAGCAGTTCTTC. Translation gives CASSLRSGRGYNEQFF.